The TCR beta chain described here comes from a study of Tregs in tolerant kidney transplant recipients. The CDR3 length is 15 residues. Germline V gene data show CDR1 as MNHNY and CDR2 as SVGAGI (reference sequence). After removal of 6 bases from V and 1 base from J, the junction contained 9 bases not matched to a gene. Clones were read by immunoSEQ multiplex PCR, and TCRdb kept only the in-frame ones, dropping some. The profile shows some 240,000 clones, 84% of them singletons. The TCR originated in a human donor in good health. The sample comprised CD4+ T cells from blood. The chain recombines TRBV6-6 with TRBJ2-7, with 7 nucleotides matching TRBD1. Here the CDR3 reads CASRNTGAVSYEQYF. DNA of the CDR3: TGTGCCAGCAGGAATACAGGGGCTGTTTCCTACGAGCAGTACTTC.